The 20 T cell receptor beta chains below come from one sample, sequenced in a study of CD8+ T cells in alopecia areata. As the sequencing template, cDNA was produced by extracting RNA and reverse transcribing it. TCRdb's table, derived via immunoSEQ multiplex PCR, lists solely in-frame clones and lacks some. The profile shows about 150,000 clones, approximately 53% of them singletons. Sequences were derived from CD8+ T cells sorted from blood, sampled at week 0. The origin of the receptors is a human donor with alopecia areata.

This clone was seen more than once but under ten times. This chain links TRBV5-1 with TRBJ2-7; 11 bases fit TRBD2. The CDR3 is made up of 16 amino acids. Germline V gene sequence: CDR1 SGHRS, CDR2 YFSETQ. The CDR3 is CGCSLGGTSGSYEQYF. The CDR3 DNA sequence: TGCGGCTGCAGCTTGGGGGGGACTAGCGGATCCTACGAGCAGTACTTC. The whole variable domain, remainder taken from reference TRBV5-1 and TRBJ2-7, is KAGVTQTPRYLIKTRGQQVTLSCSPISGHRSVSWYQQTPGQGLQFLFEYFSETQRNKGNFPGRFSGRQFSNSRSEMNVSTLELGDSALYLCGCSLGGTSGSYEQYFGPGTRLTVT.

This chain connects TRBV5-6 to TRBJ1-6; 9 bases match TRBD1. J was trimmed by 8 bases and V by 3 bases; bases with no gene match: 9. The CDR3 has 16 amino acids. Germline values: CDR1 SGHDT, CDR2 YYEEEE. The CDR3 protein is CASSSGTGLRDSPLHF. The CDR3 nucleotides are TGTGCCAGCAGCTCAGGGACAGGGCTTAGGGATTCACCCCTCCACTTT.

The V call is TRBV9, the J call TRBJ1-1; D not certain. The CDR3 totals 13 residues. Germline CDR1 reads SGDLS; CDR2 reads YYNGEE. The V and J ends lost 3 bases and 1 base respectively, with 7 bases between them. CDR3 sequence (DNA): TGTGCCAGCAGCGGGGGTCAGAACACTGAAGCTTTCTTT. Translating it yields CASSGGQNTEAFF.

This rearrangement joins TRBV5-1 to TRBJ2-5; 11 positions match TRBD2. The V segment lost 3 bases and the J segment 4 bases; nucleotides outside the gene matches: 5. Germline V gene sequence: CDR1 SGHRS, CDR2 YFSETQ. The length of the CDR3 is 15 residues. In DNA, the CDR3 is TGCGCCAGCAGCTCCTCCCTAGCGGGGGGAGAGACCCAGTACTTC. Translated: CASSSSLAGGETQYF.

J is TRBJ2-7 and V is TRBV9, with D perhaps TRBD1 (6 bases). In germline, CDR1 is SGDLS, CDR2 YYNGEE. This CDR3 contains 17 residues. The V end was cut by 3 bases, the J end by 3 bases, with 22 bases between. This CDR3 reads CASSDDRRFNYLYEQYF. CDR3 bases: TGTGCCAGCAGCGACGACAGGAGGTTTAATTATCTCTACGAGCAGTACTTC. The whole variable domain, remainder taken from reference TRBV9 and TRBJ2-7, is DSGVTQTPKHLITATGQRVTLRCSPRSGDLSVYWYQQSLDQGLQFLIQYYNGEERAKGNILERFSAQQFPDLHSELNLSSLELGDSALYFCASSDDRRFNYLYEQYFGPGTRLTVT.

The sample holds a few counts of this clone. V and J are TRBV12-5 and TRBJ1-1; 12 bases are shared with TRBD1. Germline V gene sequence: CDR1 LGHNT, CDR2 FRNRAP. Trimming cost V 3 bases and J 7 bases; bases outside gene matches: 9. CDR3 length equals 16 residues. The CDR3 region is CASGFPGTGGPDEAFF. The CDR3 nucleotides read TGTGCTAGTGGTTTCCCCGGGACAGGGGGCCCCGATGAAGCTTTCTTT. Full variable domain (rest looked up from reference TRBV12-5 and TRBJ1-1): DARVTQTPRHKVTEMGQEVTMRCQPILGHNTVFWYRQTMMQGLELLAYFRNRAPLDDSGMPKDRFSAEMPDATLATLKIQPSEPRDSAVYFCASGFPGTGGPDEAFFGQGTRLTVV.

This clone turned up a few times. V is TRBV2 and J is TRBJ1-2; D is unresolved. The CDR3 is 11 amino acids. Trimming took 10 bases from V and 6 from J, leaving 12 bases between them. Germline CDR1 reads SNHLY; CDR2 reads FYNNEI. CDR3 sequence (DNA): TGTGCCACTCCCGACAAGAATGGCTACACCTTC. Protein sequence: CATPDKNGYTF.

The gene calls are TRBV4-3 and TRBJ1-4, with D possibly being TRBD1 (5 bases). Germline V gives CDR1 LGHNA, CDR2 YSLEER. This CDR3 is 15 amino acids long. V gave up 1 base and J gave up 8 bases, with 14 bases separating them. The CDR3, as DNA: TGCGCCAGCAGCCAAGTTGCGGGGGACGGGGAAAAACTGTTTTTT. Its protein is CASSQVAGDGEKLFF.

This clone was counted a few times. This chain connects TRBV15 to TRBJ1-2, with D uncertain. The V end was cut by 0 bases, the J end by 4 bases, with 6 bases between. This CDR3 spans 13 amino acids. Germline-derived CDR1 and CDR2 are LNHNV and YYDKDF (reference sequence). CDR3 residues: CATSRENTYGYTF. The CDR3 nucleotides read TGTGCCACCAGCAGAGAGAACACCTATGGCTACACCTTC. The full variable domain, rest sourced from reference TRBV15 and TRBJ1-2, is DAMVIQNPRYQVTQFGKPVTLSCSQTLNHNVMYWYQQKSSQAPKLLFHYYDKDFNNEADTPDNFQSRRPNTSFCFLDIRSPGLGDTAMYLCATSRENTYGYTFGSGTRLTVV.

The rearrangement links TRBV5-6 to TRBJ2-3; unclear D gene. Germline loops: CDR1 SGHDT, CDR2 YYEEEE. The CDR3 loop spans 14 amino acids. Trimming stripped 0 bases from V and 6 bases from J, with 11 bases between. The CDR3 nucleotides are TGTGCCAGCAGCTTGGAATCGAAATCGGATACGCAGTATTTT. It codes for CASSLESKSDTQYF.

V usage is TRBV2 and J usage is TRBJ2-7; D uncertain. The germline CDR1 and CDR2 sequences are SNHLY and FYNNEI. V dropped 8 bases and J dropped 1 base, with 9 bases sitting between them. The CDR3 contains 12 residues. The CDR3 DNA reads as TGTGCCAGCTCTGGGGAATCCTACGAGCAGTACTTC. Its translation is CASSGESYEQYF.

This chain joins TRBV4-3 and TRBJ2-7, with a tentative D call TRBD1 (5 bases). CDR3 size: 15 residues. V lost 0 bases and J 2 bases, leaving 11 bases between the germline ends. Germline CDR1 LGHNA, CDR2 YSLEER. The CDR3 coding sequence is TGCGCCAGCAGCCAAGATTTCTCAGGGCCCTACGAGCAGTACTTC. This codes for CASSQDFSGPYEQYF.

The chain is built from TRBV7-2 and TRBJ1-6; 8 bases are a match to TRBD1. The CDR3 runs 15 residues. V trimming: 5 bases; J trimming: 14 bases; junction bases outside the gene matches: 14. The germline CDR1 and CDR2 sequences are SGHTA and FQGNSA. The CDR3 loop reads CASSPTGTGGVALHF. The CDR3 nucleotides are TGTGCCAGCAGCCCAACCGGGACAGGAGGAGTGGCCCTCCACTTT.

This sequence joins TRBV6-5 and TRBJ1-5; D unclear. This CDR3 region has 13 residues. Germline CDR1 is MNHEY and CDR2 is SVGAGI. Trimming took 5 bases from V and 3 from J, leaving 8 bases between them. CDR3 nucleotides: TGTGCCAGCAGTCAGGACTACAATCAGCCCCAGCATTTT. Its protein product is CASSQDYNQPQHF.

A single count supports this clone. The chain recombines TRBV7-8 with TRBJ1-6; TRBD1 might be the D (5 bases). The CDR3 covers 16 residues. The V end was cut by 5 bases, the J end by 0 bases, with 11 bases between. Per germline, CDR1 SGHVS and CDR2 FQNEAQ. CDR3 bases: TGTGCCAGCAGCCCCCGACAGATCTCCTATAATTCACCCCTCCACTTT. Its protein is CASSPRQISYNSPLHF.

This clone was seen a few times. This chain connects TRBV19 to TRBJ1-1; 8 bases map to TRBD1. The CDR3 sequence is 14 residues long. Unmatched junction bases numbered 13, after V lost 7 bases and J lost 9 bases. CDR1 LNHDA and CDR2 SQIVND come from the germline V gene (reference sequence). DNA for the CDR3: TGTGCCAGTACCATGGGGACAGGTAATTCTAAAGCTTTCTTT. Translation gives CASTMGTGNSKAFF.

The genes are TRBV7-6 and TRBJ1-1; 9 bases align to TRBD1. The germline CDR1 and CDR2 sequences are SGHVS and FNYEAQ. V gave up 5 bases and J gave up 2 bases; unmatched junction bases: 6. The CDR3 consists of 15 residues. As DNA, the CDR3 is TGTGCCAGCAGCGCGGGGGGACAGGGAAACACTGAAGCTTTCTTT. Its protein is CASSAGGQGNTEAFF.

This clone was detected a few times. The chain employs TRBV29-1 and TRBJ2-2; no firm D call. Germline CDR1 is SQVTM and CDR2 is ANQGSEA. V was clipped by 2 bases and J by 5 bases, with 0 bases between them. This CDR3 comprises 10 residues. CDR3 in DNA: TGCAGCGTTGAAACCGGGGAGCTGTTTTTT. Translation: CSVETGELFF.

The J gene is TRBJ2-7, the V gene TRBV7-9, with D perhaps TRBD2 (6 bases). The CDR3 totals 14 residues. Trimming removed 5 bases from V and 1 base from J, with 12 bases in between. Per the germline V gene, CDR1 is SEHNR and CDR2 is FQNEAQ (reference sequence). The CDR3 coding sequence is TGTGCCAGCAGCAAAGGAGGGATTTCCTACGAGCAGTACTTC. It translates to CASSKGGISYEQYF. The whole variable domain, remainder taken from reference TRBV7-9 and TRBJ2-7, is DTGVSQNPRHKITKRGQNVTFRCDPISEHNRLYWYRQTLGQGPEFLTYFQNEAQLEKSRLLSDRFSAERPKGSFSTLEIQRTEQGDSAMYLCASSKGGISYEQYFGPGTRLTVT.

This clone has just a few counts. The V call is TRBV7-8, the J call TRBJ1-1; TRBD1 might be the D (5 bases). V dropped 5 bases and J dropped 6 bases, with 22 bases sitting between them. CDR1 and CDR2 from the germline V gene are SGHVS and FQNEAQ. There are 16 residues in the CDR3. The CDR3 spells CASSPLLSGESAEAFF. The CDR3 DNA follows: TGTGCCAGCAGCCCACTGCTTTCGGGGGAAAGTGCTGAAGCTTTCTTT.